This T cell receptor beta chain was identified in a study of identical twins. TCRdb passed the 5' RACE reads through MiXCR, listing each CDR3 protein once. Among about 660,000 distinct CDR3 sequences listed, about 9.4% were seen once. Germline trimming cut 4 bases from V and 4 bases from J; bases unmatched to any gene: 11. CDR1 and CDR2 (germline): WNHNN, SYGVQD (reference sequence). The CDR3 has 19 residues. The sample also formed part of further work on yellow fever vaccine responses in identical twins.

The sequenced material came from PBMCs. This receptor was obtained from a woman aged 18-30 years in good health. The J gene is TRBJ2-1, the V gene TRBV10-1; 15 nucleotides match TRBD2. The CDR3 sequence: CASSALGLAGGLGYNEQFF. The CDR3 nucleotides are TGCGCCAGCAGTGCTTTGGGACTAGCGGGAGGATTGGGATACAATGAGCAGTTCTTC.